Detailed here is one T cell receptor beta chain. In the original workflow: By means of reference gene primer amplification, nucleated cell counts were estimated. Libraries were prepared by immunoSEQ multiplex PCR; TCRdb keeps only in-frame clonotypes and omits some of them. V and J calls and clone size are copied from that table; D and trimming were computed from the DNA. The data contain around 400,000 clones, around 87% of them singletons. The CDR3 length is 15 residues. After removal of 3 bases from V and 6 bases from J, the junction contained 10 bases not matched to a gene. CDR1 is SGHRS and CDR2 is YFSETQ in the germline V gene. Enrolled during active infection, Seattle patients were then followed longitudinally. The data originate from a study of blood T cell repertoires in COVID-19.

J is TRBJ2-7 and V is TRBV5-1; 9 bases agree with TRBD1. Sequencing input: peripheral blood. This receptor was obtained from a woman in her fifties or sixties with COVID-19, enrolled during active disease. CDR3 in amino acids: CASSSPGQGFGEQYF. The CDR3 DNA reads as TGCGCCAGCAGCTCACCGGGACAGGGATTTGGCGAGCAGTACTTC.